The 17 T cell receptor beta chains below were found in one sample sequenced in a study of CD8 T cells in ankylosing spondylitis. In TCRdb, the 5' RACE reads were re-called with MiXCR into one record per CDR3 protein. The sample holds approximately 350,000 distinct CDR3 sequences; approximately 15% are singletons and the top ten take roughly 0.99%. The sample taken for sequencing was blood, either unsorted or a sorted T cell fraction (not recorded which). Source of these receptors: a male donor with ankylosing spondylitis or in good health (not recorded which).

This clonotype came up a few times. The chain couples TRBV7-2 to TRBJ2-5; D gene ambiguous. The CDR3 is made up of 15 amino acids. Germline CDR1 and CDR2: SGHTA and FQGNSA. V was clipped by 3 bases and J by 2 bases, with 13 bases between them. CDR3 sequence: CASSFVFGRQETQYF. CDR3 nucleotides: TGTGCCAGCAGCTTTGTTTTCGGACGGCAAGAGACCCAGTACTTC.

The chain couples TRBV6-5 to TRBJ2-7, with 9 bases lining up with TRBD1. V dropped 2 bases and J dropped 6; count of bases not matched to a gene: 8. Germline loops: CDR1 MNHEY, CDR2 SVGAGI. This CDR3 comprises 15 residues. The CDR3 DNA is TGTGCCAGCAGTTACGGGACAGGGATGGCTGGCGAGCAGTACTTC. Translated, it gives CASSYGTGMAGEQYF.

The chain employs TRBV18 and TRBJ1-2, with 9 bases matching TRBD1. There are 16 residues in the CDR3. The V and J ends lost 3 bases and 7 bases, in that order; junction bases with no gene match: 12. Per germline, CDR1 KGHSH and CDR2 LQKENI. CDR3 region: CASSPGDGTGTIGYTF. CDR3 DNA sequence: TGTGCCAGCTCACCGGGAGACGGGACAGGGACCATTGGCTACACCTTC.

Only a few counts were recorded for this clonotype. The CDR3 spells CASTPGTGPYEQYF. The CDR3, as DNA: TGTGCCAGCACCCCCGGGACAGGCCCCTACGAGCAGTACTTC. The V and J genes are TRBV12-3 or TRBV12-4 and TRBJ2-7; 8 positions match TRBD1. The CDR3 is 14 residues long. The trim removed 7 bases at V and 2 bases at J, leaving 7 bases unmatched.

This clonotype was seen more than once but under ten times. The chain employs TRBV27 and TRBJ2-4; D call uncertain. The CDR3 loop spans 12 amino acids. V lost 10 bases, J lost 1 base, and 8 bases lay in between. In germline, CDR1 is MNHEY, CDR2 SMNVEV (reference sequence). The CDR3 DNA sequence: TGTGCCACACGCGGCGCCAAAAACATTCAGTACTTC. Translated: CATRGAKNIQYF.

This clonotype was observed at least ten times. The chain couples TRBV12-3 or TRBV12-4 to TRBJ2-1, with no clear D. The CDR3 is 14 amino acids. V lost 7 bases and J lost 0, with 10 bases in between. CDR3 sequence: CASTAPSSYNEQFF. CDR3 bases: TGTGCCAGCACCGCCCCGAGCTCCTACAATGAGCAGTTCTTC.

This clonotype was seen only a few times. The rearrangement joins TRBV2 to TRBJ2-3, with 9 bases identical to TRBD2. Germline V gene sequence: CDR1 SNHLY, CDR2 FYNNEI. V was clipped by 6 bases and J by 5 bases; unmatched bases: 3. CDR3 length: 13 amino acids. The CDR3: CASSWTSEDTQYF. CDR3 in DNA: TGTGCCAGCAGCTGGACTAGCGAAGATACGCAGTATTTT.

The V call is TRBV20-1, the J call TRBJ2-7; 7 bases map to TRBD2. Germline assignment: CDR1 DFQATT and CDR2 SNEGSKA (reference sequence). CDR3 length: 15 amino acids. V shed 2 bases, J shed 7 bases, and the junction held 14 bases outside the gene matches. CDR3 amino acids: CSARPPGGGFLEQYF. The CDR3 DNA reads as TGCAGTGCTAGACCCCCTGGCGGGGGATTCTTAGAGCAGTACTTC.

CDR3 nucleotide sequence: TGTGCCAGCAGCTTATGTAGGGACAGCGGCAACGAGCAGTACTTC. Encoded protein: CASSLCRDSGNEQYF. The rearrangement links TRBV7-4 to TRBJ2-7; 7 positions agree with TRBD1. This CDR3 region has 15 residues. V trimming: 2 bases; J trimming: 5 bases; junction bases outside the gene matches: 9. Germline loops: CDR1 SGHVT, CDR2 SQSDAQ.

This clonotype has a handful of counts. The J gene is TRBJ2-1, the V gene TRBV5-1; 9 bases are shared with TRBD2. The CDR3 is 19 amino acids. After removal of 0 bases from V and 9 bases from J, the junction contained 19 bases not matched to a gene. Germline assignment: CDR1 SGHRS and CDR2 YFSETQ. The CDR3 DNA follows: TGCGCCAGCAGCTTGGAAGCGGTCGGTCCGGGACTAGCAGGAAGTGAGCAGTTCTTC. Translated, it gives CASSLEAVGPGLAGSEQFF.

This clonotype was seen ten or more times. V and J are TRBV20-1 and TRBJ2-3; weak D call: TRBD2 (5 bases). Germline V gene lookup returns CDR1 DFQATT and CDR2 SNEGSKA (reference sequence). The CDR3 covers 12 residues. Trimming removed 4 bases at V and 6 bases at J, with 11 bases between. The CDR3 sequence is CSAIRGSDTQYF. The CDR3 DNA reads TGCAGTGCTATTCGAGGGTCCGATACGCAGTATTTT.

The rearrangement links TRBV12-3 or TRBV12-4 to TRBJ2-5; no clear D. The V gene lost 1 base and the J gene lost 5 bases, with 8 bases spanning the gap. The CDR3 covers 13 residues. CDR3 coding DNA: TGTGCCAGCAGTTTAGGACGGTTTGAGACCCAGTACTTC. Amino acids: CASSLGRFETQYF.

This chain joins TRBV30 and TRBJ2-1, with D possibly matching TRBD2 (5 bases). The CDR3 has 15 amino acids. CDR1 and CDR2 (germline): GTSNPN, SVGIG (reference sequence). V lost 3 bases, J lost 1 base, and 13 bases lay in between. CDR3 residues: CAWRIGAASYNEQFF. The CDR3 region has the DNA TGTGCCTGGAGAATAGGAGCGGCTTCCTACAATGAGCAGTTCTTC.

CDR3 DNA sequence: TGTGCCAGCAGGAAGACAGATTCGGGGTCCAATGAGCAGTTCTTC. Translating gives CASRKTDSGSNEQFF. The V gene is TRBV2, the J gene TRBJ2-1; D is possibly TRBD1 or TRBD2 (5 bases each). The CDR3 loop spans 15 amino acids. The V and J ends lost 6 bases and 6 bases respectively, with 18 bases between them. Per germline, CDR1 SNHLY and CDR2 FYNNEI.

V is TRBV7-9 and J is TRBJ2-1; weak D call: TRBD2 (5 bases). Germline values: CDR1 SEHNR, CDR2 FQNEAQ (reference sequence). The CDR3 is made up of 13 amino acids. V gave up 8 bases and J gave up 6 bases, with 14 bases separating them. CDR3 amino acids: CASRRATGNEQFF. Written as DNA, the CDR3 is TGTGCCAGCCGGCGGGCGACGGGCAATGAGCAGTTCTTC.

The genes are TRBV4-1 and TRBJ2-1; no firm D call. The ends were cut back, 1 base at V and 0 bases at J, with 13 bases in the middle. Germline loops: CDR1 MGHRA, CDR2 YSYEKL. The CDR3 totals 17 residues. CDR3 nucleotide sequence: TGCGCCAGCAGCCAAGTGAAGGAGACCCCCTCCTACAATGAGCAGTTCTTC. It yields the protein CASSQVKETPSYNEQFF.

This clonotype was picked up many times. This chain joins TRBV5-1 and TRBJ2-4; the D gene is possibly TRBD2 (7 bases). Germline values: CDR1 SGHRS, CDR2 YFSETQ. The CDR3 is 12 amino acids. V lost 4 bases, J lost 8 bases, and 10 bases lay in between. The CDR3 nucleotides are TGCGCCAGCAGCCTAGGGGGGGACATTCAGTACTTC. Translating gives CASSLGGDIQYF.